Following are 2 T cell receptor beta chains from one sample sequenced in a study of T cells in Graves' hyperthyroidism and ophthalmopathy. TCR beta CDR3 regions were amplified from RNA. RT-PCR in the first round (using the HTBI primer set) targeted the TCR CDR3. One entry per CDR3 protein results from TCRdb running MiXCR on the multiplex PCR reads. The sample lists 250,000 to 300,000 distinct CDR3 sequences, approximately 15% seen once, with about 51% in the top ten. The sequencing sample was made of blood. The receptors derive from a woman aged 60 to 75 with Graves' ophthalmopathy.

This clonotype was detected a few times. V usage is TRBV11-3 and J usage is TRBJ2-6, with a tentative D call TRBD1 (5 bases). V lost 5 bases and J lost 4, with 9 bases in between. The germline CDR1 and CDR2 sequences are SGHNT and YENEEA. This CDR3 has 14 residues. The CDR3 DNA is TGTGCCAGCAGCCAGGGTGACGGGGCCAACGTCCTGACTTTC. It yields the protein CASSQGDGANVLTF.

The V gene is TRBV7-9, the J gene TRBJ2-2; 10 nucleotides match TRBD2. The V and J ends lost 4 bases and 4 bases, in that order; junction bases with no gene match: 6. Germline V gene data show CDR1 as SEHNR and CDR2 as FQNEAQ (reference sequence). CDR3 size: 16 residues. The CDR3 sequence: CASSSQREGRTGELFF. CDR3 nucleotides: TGTGCCAGCAGCTCCCAGCGGGAGGGCCGCACCGGGGAGCTGTTTTTT. The full variable domain, in which reference TRBV7-9 and TRBJ2-2 provide the parts outside the CDR3, is DTGVSQNPRHKITKRGQNVTFRCDPISEHNRLYWYRQTLGQGPEFLTYFQNEAQLEKSRLLSDRFSAERPKGSFSTLEIQRTEQGDSAMYLCASSSQREGRTGELFFGEGSRLTVL.